This TCR beta chain was profiled in a study of radiation and T cells in renal cell carcinoma. Time point described: blood 2 weeks post-SBRT. The sample's treatment: 15 Gy SBRT to primary tumor, nephrectomy 4 weeks later. With V trimmed by 5 bases and J by 9 bases, 3 bases remained unmatched. CDR3 length equals 11 residues. In germline, CDR1 is LNHDA, CDR2 SQIVND (reference sequence). Data came from immunoSEQ multiplex PCR; TCRdb stores just in-frame clones and leaves some out. The sample includes 40,000 to 60,000 clones, 75% to 85% seen only once; the top ten take about 30%. This sequence joins TRBV19 and TRBJ2-7; 8 bases line up with TRBD1. The TCR comes from a woman aged 70-85 years with renal cell carcinoma. The specimen comprised blood, sampled from a patient whose treatment included radiotherapy and nephrectomy. The CDR3, as DNA: TGTGCCAGTAGTGGGACAGGAGGGCAGTACTTC. Translating it yields CASSGTGGQYF.